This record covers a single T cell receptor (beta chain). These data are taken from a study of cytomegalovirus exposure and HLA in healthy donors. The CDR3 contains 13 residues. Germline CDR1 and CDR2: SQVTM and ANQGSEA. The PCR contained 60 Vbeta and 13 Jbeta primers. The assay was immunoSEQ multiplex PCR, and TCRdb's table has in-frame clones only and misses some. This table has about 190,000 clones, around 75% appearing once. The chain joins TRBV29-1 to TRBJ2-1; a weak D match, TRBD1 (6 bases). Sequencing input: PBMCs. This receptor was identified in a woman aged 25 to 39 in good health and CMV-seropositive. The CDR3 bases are TGCAGTGCGATCGAGGACAGAAAAAATGAGCAGTTCTTC. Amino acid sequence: CSAIEDRKNEQFF.